The clone carrying this T cell receptor (beta chain) is a singleton in its sample. Its matching antigen is unknown. The data were taken from a study of T cell responses to AZD1222 COVID-19 vaccine. Trimming removed 3 bases from V and 0 bases from J, with 13 bases in between. Germline-derived CDR1 and CDR2 are SGDLS and YYNGEE. This CDR3 region has 16 residues. Study-wide points: Per reports, nearly half of all spike-specific TCRs target regions that are unmutated in variants. White British people made up most donors, females outnumbered males, and clonal diversity was possibly underestimated. Repertoire samples came only from after the peak T cell response.

Method: immunoSEQ multiplex PCR; TCRdb's copy keeps in-frame clones and lacks some. Of more than 95,000 clones listed, 90% are singletons. This receptor was taken from an adult in good health. The sample in question was peripheral blood, obtained on day 0 of MenACWY control vaccination. This chain links TRBV9 with TRBJ2-1; possibly TRBD1 for D (6 bases). The CDR3 protein is CASSGTDLSSYNEQFF. The CDR3 DNA sequence: TGTGCCAGCAGCGGGACAGATCTGAGCTCCTACAATGAGCAGTTCTTC.